The 28 T cell receptor beta chains reported below all come from one sample, sequenced in a study of T-cell memory formation after mild COVID-19. From the 5' RACE reads, TCRdb called clonotypes with MiXCR, one entry per CDR3 protein. This table holds around 510,000 distinct CDR3 sequences, about 20% found once. The specimen was PBMCs or a T cell subset sorted from them (not recorded which). Receptors originate from an adult woman who had mild COVID-19 (a few samples of this study predate the infection). Cell type and time point are not known.

The rearrangement links TRBV3-1 to TRBJ1-2, with unresolved D. V dropped 1 base and J dropped 8 bases, with 17 bases sitting between them. CDR1 is LGHDT, CDR2 YNNKEL, per germline (reference sequence). CDR3 length: 15 residues. The CDR3 nucleotides read TGTGCCAGCAGCCAAGTGGGCTGGAGGACCTCAGGCTACACCTTC. Encoded protein: CASSQVGWRTSGYTF.

This clonotype has a handful of counts. The gene calls are TRBV7-9 and TRBJ2-1, with 12 nucleotides matching TRBD2. Germline trimming cut 0 bases from V and 0 bases from J; bases unmatched to any gene: 0. CDR1 is SEHNR, CDR2 FQNEAQ, per germline (reference sequence). This CDR3 spans 17 amino acids. CDR3: CASSLAGLAGSYNEQFF. The CDR3, as DNA: TGTGCCAGCAGCTTAGCGGGACTAGCGGGCTCCTACAATGAGCAGTTCTTC.

J is TRBJ2-1 and V is TRBV11-1, with D unclear. Germline loops: CDR1 SGHAT, CDR2 FQDESV (reference sequence). The CDR3 totals 13 residues. V gave up 5 bases and J gave up 7 bases, with 12 bases separating them. This chain's CDR3 is CASSLKRPNEQFF. The CDR3 region has the DNA TGTGCCAGCAGCCTAAAGAGGCCGAATGAGCAGTTCTTC. Drawing the rest from reference TRBV11-1 and TRBJ2-1, the complete variable domain is EAEVAQSPRYKITEKSQAVAFWCDPISGHATLYWYRQILGQGPELLVQFQDESVVDDSQLPKDRFSAERLKGVDSTLKIQPAELGDSAMYLCASSLKRPNEQFFGPGTRLTVL.

A few counts support this clonotype. The rearrangement links TRBV30 to TRBJ1-2, with D maybe TRBD1 (6 bases). V was clipped by 1 base and J by 6 bases, with 12 bases between them. Germline V CDR1 and CDR2: GTSNPN, SVGIG (reference sequence). This CDR3 comprises 13 residues. The CDR3 coding sequence is TGTGCCTGGAGTGGGGGGGCAGGGAATGGCTACACCTTC. Translated: CAWSGGAGNGYTF.

The rearrangement links TRBV2 to TRBJ2-3; TRBD1 matches 9 bases. The CDR3 consists of 13 residues. Germline loops: CDR1 SNHLY, CDR2 FYNNEI. J was trimmed by 4 bases and V by 4 bases; bases with no gene match: 0. CDR3 nucleotide sequence: TGTGCCAGCAGTGGACAGGGGGCAGATACGCAGTATTTT. Amino acid sequence: CASSGQGADTQYF.

This chain connects TRBV20-1 to TRBJ2-7, with D perhaps matching TRBD2 (5 bases). Germline CDR1 and CDR2: DFQATT and SNEGSKA (reference sequence). Trimming removed 0 bases from V and 2 bases from J, with 11 bases in between. This CDR3 comprises 14 residues. This chain's CDR3 is CSARERAIAYEQYF. CDR3 DNA sequence: TGCAGTGCTAGAGAGAGGGCTATAGCCTACGAGCAGTACTTC.

In this sample, this clonotype turned up a few times. The V and J genes are TRBV5-1 and TRBJ2-2, with a possible D match to TRBD1 (6 bases). This CDR3 has 14 residues. V dropped 6 bases and J dropped 8 bases, with 17 bases sitting between them. The germline gives CDR1 SGHRS, CDR2 YFSETQ. CDR3 in amino acids: CASMDWGPKGELFF. In DNA, the CDR3 is TGCGCCAGCATGGACTGGGGGCCTAAGGGGGAGCTGTTTTTT.

This clonotype was seen repeatedly, ten times or more. This chain joins TRBV5-1 and TRBJ2-7; D may be TRBD1 (6 bases). Trimming pared 1 base from V and 3 bases from J, leaving 11 bases between. Germline loops: CDR1 SGHRS, CDR2 YFSETQ. The CDR3 loop spans 14 amino acids. CDR3 nucleotides: TGCGCCAGCAGCTTGTGGACAGACGTCTACGAGCAGTACTTC. Its protein is CASSLWTDVYEQYF.

There are a few counts of this clonotype. The chain is built from TRBV4-2 and TRBJ2-3, with TRBD2 identical over 13 bases. CDR3 length equals 15 residues. The germline V gene has CDR1 LGHNA and CDR2 YNFKEQ. After removal of 0 bases from V and 14 bases from J, the junction contained 8 bases not matched to a gene. The CDR3, as DNA: TGTGCCAGCAGCCAAGATAGGACTAGCGGGAGAGGGGTGTATTTT. This translates into CASSQDRTSGRGVYF.

This clonotype was detected only a few times. The V call is TRBV4-1, the J call TRBJ2-2; 7 bases agree with TRBD1. The CDR3 has 16 residues. V shed 0 bases and J 4 bases; nucleotides not matched to a gene: 5. Germline values: CDR1 MGHRA, CDR2 YSYEKL. The CDR3 here is CASSQDWGTVTGELFF. In DNA, the CDR3 is TGCGCCAGCAGCCAAGACTGGGGGACAGTCACCGGGGAGCTGTTTTTT.

The J gene is TRBJ2-7, the V gene TRBV6-2 or TRBV6-3; 12 bases align to TRBD2. V shed 3 bases and J 3 bases; nucleotides not matched to a gene: 15. The CDR3 totals 19 residues. Looked up from germline, CDR1 is MNHEY and CDR2 is SVGEGT. The CDR3 coding sequence is TGTGCCAGCAGTTATCCGCTAGCGGGGGGGCTCCCCAAGGTCTACGAGCAGTACTTC. It yields the protein CASSYPLAGGLPKVYEQYF.

The chain carries TRBV7-9 and TRBJ2-7; D possibly matches TRBD1 or TRBD2 (6 bases each). CDR3 length: 14 amino acids. V was shortened by 3 bases and J by 5 bases, with 14 bases between the two germline ends. CDR1 and CDR2 from the germline V gene are SEHNR and FQNEAQ (reference sequence). The CDR3 coding sequence is TGTGCCAGCAGCTTCCGGGACTCAGGGGACGAGCAGTACTTC. It is translated as CASSFRDSGDEQYF. Supplemented by reference TRBV7-9 and TRBJ2-7, the full variable domain reads DTGVSQNPRHKITKRGQNVTFRCDPISEHNRLYWYRQTLGQGPEFLTYFQNEAQLEKSRLLSDRFSAERPKGSFSTLEIQRTEQGDSAMYLCASSFRDSGDEQYFGPGTRLTVT.

This clonotype has a handful of counts. The rearrangement uses TRBV7-2 and TRBJ1-6, with 9 bases aligning to TRBD1. Looked up from germline, CDR1 is SGHTA and CDR2 is FQGNSA. The CDR3 is made up of 16 amino acids. Trimming at V came to 0 bases and at J to 5 bases, leaving 2 bases not matched to a gene. Here the CDR3 DNA reads TGTGCCAGCAGCTTAGCGGGGACAGGGAATAATTCACCCCTCCACTTT. Its translation is CASSLAGTGNNSPLHF.

Notes on this clonotype: One end of the junction fails to match germline, which may point to a read error. CDR3 DNA sequence: TGTTCCAGCAGCGAGTCGGAGTTAGATACGCAGTATTTT. Protein sequence: CSSSESELDTQYF. J is TRBJ2-3 and V is TRBV9; unclear D gene. Germline V gene data show CDR1 as SGDLS and CDR2 as YYNGEE. The CDR3 spans 13 residues.

This clonotype occurred a few times. CDR3 DNA: TGCGCCAGCAGTCAATCGTCGGGGAACCGGTACCAAGAGACCCAGTACTTC. It translates to CASSQSSGNRYQETQYF. This chain links TRBV23-1 with TRBJ2-5; D is perhaps TRBD2 (5 bases). TRBV23-1 is recorded as an ORF, its role being uncertain. Trimming took 0 bases from V and 0 from J, leaving 14 bases between them. The CDR3 spans 17 residues.

The V and J genes are TRBV7-8 and TRBJ2-1, with a weak D call TRBD2 (6 bases). V lost 11 bases and J lost 10, with 12 bases in between. Germline V gene sequence: CDR1 SGHVS, CDR2 FQNEAQ. The CDR3 is 10 amino acids. CDR3 residues: CASLEGEQFF. DNA for the CDR3: TGTGCCTCCCTGGAGGGGGAGCAGTTCTTC.

Note on this clonotype: A read error may be the cause here, since a much bigger clone is one base away. The chain combines TRBV5-6 with TRBJ2-1; 10 bases map to TRBD2. The CDR3 consists of 15 residues. From germline, CDR1 is SGHDT and CDR2 YYEEEE. Trimming at V came to 4 bases and at J to 2 bases, leaving 3 bases not matched to a gene. The CDR3 reads CASSGGTSAYNEQFF. The CDR3 bases are TGTGCCAGCAGCGGCGGGACTAGCGCCTACAATGAGCAGTTCTTC.

This chain connects TRBV5-6 to TRBJ1-2; D not certain. Between the trimmed V and J ends, which lost 2 bases and 8 bases, there was a span of 13 bases. This CDR3 contains 13 residues. Per germline, CDR1 SGHDT and CDR2 YYEEEE. Written as DNA, the CDR3 is TGTGCCAGCAGCTTTTCAAGGAAGGGCGGCTACACCTTC. Translation: CASSFSRKGGYTF.

J is TRBJ1-1 and V is TRBV20-1, with unresolved D. Germline CDR1 and CDR2: DFQATT and SNEGSKA (reference sequence). Deletions cut 3 bases from V and 0 bases from J, with 8 bases between. The CDR3 loop spans 13 amino acids. The CDR3 loop reads CSASGRMNTEAFF. CDR3 nucleotides: TGCAGTGCTAGCGGCAGGATGAACACTGAAGCTTTCTTT.

This clonotype was observed a handful of times. V gene TRBV4-2 combines with J gene TRBJ2-6, with D perhaps matching TRBD1 (6 bases). Germline V CDR1 and CDR2: LGHNA, YNFKEQ. This CDR3 region has 17 residues. V lost 1 base to trimming and J lost 0 bases, with 10 bases between them. CDR3 nucleotide sequence: TGTGCCAGCAGCCAAGGGGACACCGACTCTGGGGCCAACGTCCTGACTTTC. As protein: CASSQGDTDSGANVLTF.

The CDR3 sequence: CASSPYSGTRLRDEQFF. CDR3 DNA: TGTGCCAGCAGCCCTTACTCCGGGACTAGATTACGGGATGAGCAGTTCTTC. The chain recombines TRBV3-1 with TRBJ2-1; TRBD2 matches 8 bases. V was pared by 4 bases and J by 8 bases, with 16 bases of the junction left unmatched. The germline V gene has CDR1 LGHDT and CDR2 YNNKEL (reference sequence). The CDR3 runs 17 residues.

This clonotype was detected a few times. V and J are TRBV20-1 and TRBJ2-7, with 11 positions matching TRBD2. V trimming: 4 bases; J trimming: 4 bases; junction bases outside the gene matches: 6. This CDR3 region has 14 residues. In germline, CDR1 is DFQATT, CDR2 SNEGSKA (reference sequence). The CDR3 reads CSAKTSGKRYEQYF. In DNA form, the CDR3 reads TGCAGTGCTAAGACTAGCGGGAAGCGTTACGAGCAGTACTTC.

The CDR3 DNA sequence: TGTGCCACCGCCTTCACTACAGGGTGGGACACTGAAGCTTTCTTT. Protein: CATAFTTGWDTEAFF. The chain uses TRBV15 and TRBJ1-1; D may be TRBD1 (6 bases). Looked up from germline, CDR1 is LNHNV and CDR2 is YYDKDF (reference sequence). The CDR3 sequence is 15 residues long. V lost 8 bases to trimming and J lost 3 bases, with 19 bases between them.

The CDR3 bases are TGTGCCAGCAGTTCAGGGGATTCCTGGAACACTGAAGCTTTCTTT. Residues: CASSSGDSWNTEAFF. The chain combines TRBV7-9 with TRBJ1-1, with a weak D call TRBD1 (6 bases). Germline V gives CDR1 SEHNR, CDR2 FQNEAQ (reference sequence). The CDR3 spans 15 residues. Between the trimmed V and J ends, which lost 6 bases and 1 base, there was a span of 15 bases.

This clonotype was recorded a few times. The J gene is TRBJ1-4, the V gene TRBV7-7; 8 bases line up with TRBD1. V trimming: 5 bases; J trimming: 0 bases; junction bases outside the gene matches: 2. This CDR3 is built from 15 residues. Germline loops: CDR1 SSHAT, CDR2 FNYEAQ (reference sequence). The CDR3 DNA is TGTGCCAGCAGCCCGGGACAGGCAACTAATGAAAAACTGTTTTTT. Protein sequence: CASSPGQATNEKLFF.

This clonotype was seen a few times. The J gene is TRBJ1-2, the V gene TRBV12-3 or TRBV12-4; the D is unclear. The V gene lost 6 bases and the J gene lost 4 bases, with 12 bases spanning the gap. This CDR3 region has 13 residues. CDR3 nucleotides: TGTGCCAGCAGCCCAACGGCCGTCTATGGCTACACCTTC. Translating gives CASSPTAVYGYTF.

V usage is TRBV6-2 or TRBV6-3 and J usage is TRBJ2-5, with 10 bases fitting TRBD2. J lost 8 bases, V lost 4 bases, and 7 bases had no gene match. In germline, CDR1 is MNHEY, CDR2 SVGEGT. The CDR3 sequence is 14 residues long. The CDR3 region has the DNA TGTGCCAGCAGTTCGGGTCTAGCGGGAGTAACCCAGTACTTC. Translated, it gives CASSSGLAGVTQYF.

Only a few counts were recorded for this clonotype. The J gene is TRBJ1-1, the V gene TRBV30; 9 nucleotides agree with TRBD1. Germline V gene sequence: CDR1 GTSNPN, CDR2 SVGIG (reference sequence). The CDR3 has 16 amino acids. Germline trimming cut 1 base from V and 1 base from J; bases unmatched to any gene: 7. The CDR3 region has the DNA TGTGCCTGGAGTGGTGGGGACAGGGATCAGAACACTGAAGCTTTCTTT. Protein sequence: CAWSGGDRDQNTEAFF.